The T cell receptor (beta chain) described here comes from a study of monozygotic twins with inflammatory bowel disease. In germline, CDR1 is SGHAT, CDR2 FQNNGV. The CDR3 has 16 residues. TCRdb reprocessed the 5' RACE reads and reports one entry per CDR3 protein, with no DNA. The sample has about 380,000 distinct CDR3 sequences, and its top ten clones hold just over 2.5%. The sequenced material came from blood. The genes are TRBV11-2 and TRBJ2-7; checking the TCRdb D call of TRBD1 is not possible without DNA. The sequence was obtained from a human donor with ulcerative colitis or Crohn's disease, or a healthy co-twin of an affected twin (not recorded which). This CDR3 is CASSAHSGIFAYEQYF.